Here is one TCR beta chain with its context. What this receptor recognizes is not known. Per-base quality was not reported, and no clone a single base away is much larger than it. The library was made by 5' RACE. TCRdb names Illumina HiSeq 2500 as the instrument used. A second roughly 7 to 12 cycle PCR used a sample-barcoded 5' primer and a J-beta primer mix. A unique molecular identifier was introduced onto each TCR beta cDNA molecule by a template-switch 5' adaptor carrying 12 random nucleotides. Each sample yielded at least 3 million CDR3-containing paired-end reads. All of the RNA was converted into first-strand cDNA using the Mint cDNA synthesis kit, with a TRBC-specific oligonucleotide serving as the primer. Following uracil-DNA glycosylase treatment, all cDNA underwent a first 18-cycle PCR with the universal primers M1SS and BC2_uni_R. Under the source paper's analysis protocol: For normalization, 1 million high-quality reads were randomly selected from each sample, with every read carrying a distinct molecular identifier. Instead of being binned into consensus sequences, reads with shared molecular identifiers were discarded. MiTCR, with a Q25 quality threshold and the strictest error-elimination algorithm, was used for CDR3 identification, clonotype clustering and error correction. Lower-bound total TCR beta diversity was estimated with a nonparametric unseen species model using Euler transformation. The public reads were reanalyzed by TCRdb: fastp trimming at Q25, MiXCR alignment, in-frame beta chains only. When rows share a CDR3 protein, they turn into one entry using the most common DNA and genes. TCRdb, not the original authors, processed these V and J calls. The sample records under 2,000,000 distinct CDR3 sequences, about 49% of which are singletons. The top ten constitute less than 2.5% of the sample.

The CDR3 numbers 22 residues from cysteine through phenylalanine. The DNA shown is the 66-base CDR3, in frame from base 1. Trimming accounts for 6 bases at V and 3 bases at J, while the number of junction bases matched to no gene is 26. As encoded in the germline V gene (reference sequence), CDR1 is MNHEY while CDR2 is SMNVEV. The record originates from a study of blood T cells in healthy people across ages (dated by TCRdb to 2014 to 2015). Study-wide context: In model experiments, template switching captured roughly one uniquely barcoded TCR beta cDNA molecule for every two T cells. The donors were divided into four age groups: young (average around 17 years), middle-aged (approximately 39), aged (approximately 62) and long-lived (82). To avoid experimental bias, donors of different ages were randomly spread across the sequencing lanes. Age-related changes in TCR beta repertoire diversity were measured in the study by deep sequencing normalized with unique cDNA molecular identifiers. Using the same blood draw, the study looked at two additional independent replicas of 1 million unique cDNA reads for two donors, one aged 18 to 30 and the other aged 80 or older.

On the study overall, not on this receptor specifically: Because profiling used bulk unsorted PBMCs, naive and antigen-experienced compartments could not be compared conclusively. Compared with the aged group, more naive CD4+ T cells, fewer expanded clones and increased TCR diversity were shown by the long-lived group, suggesting age selection. There was a strong correlation between observed TCR beta diversity and the percentage of naive T cells measured by flow cytometry. Estimates of total diversity based on one million sequenced T cells were regarded as lower bounds and as underestimates. Because the CMV infection status of the donors was unknown, age-related changes in expanded clonotypes may potentially have been confounded. Observed TCR beta diversity per million T cells fell roughly linearly with age, and a significant reduction was already apparent by age around 40.

The donors were about 40 Caucasian individuals from Russia, aged 6 to 90 years, who were systemically healthy. Each donor gave about 11 milliliters of peripheral blood, drawn into EDTA-treated Vacutainer tubes. PBMCs were isolated by Ficoll-Paque density-gradient centrifugation, with at least 6 million obtained per sample. Total RNA was extracted from PBMCs with Trizol reagent, with at least 6 micrograms obtained per sample. The percentages of naive CD45RAhigh/CD27high T cells were determined by flow cytometry on a PBMC aliquot from every donor. Recombination linked TRBV27 to TRBJ2-1; TRBD2 agrees with 10 junctional bases. Sample: blood. This clonotype was obtained from a woman in her thirties or forties in good health. The bases are TGTGCCAGCAGCTACAGGGGTCGGGCTAGCGGGGGCCTCTTGTCCCACTACAATGAGCAGTTCTTC. It translates as CASSYRGRASGGLLSHYNEQFF.